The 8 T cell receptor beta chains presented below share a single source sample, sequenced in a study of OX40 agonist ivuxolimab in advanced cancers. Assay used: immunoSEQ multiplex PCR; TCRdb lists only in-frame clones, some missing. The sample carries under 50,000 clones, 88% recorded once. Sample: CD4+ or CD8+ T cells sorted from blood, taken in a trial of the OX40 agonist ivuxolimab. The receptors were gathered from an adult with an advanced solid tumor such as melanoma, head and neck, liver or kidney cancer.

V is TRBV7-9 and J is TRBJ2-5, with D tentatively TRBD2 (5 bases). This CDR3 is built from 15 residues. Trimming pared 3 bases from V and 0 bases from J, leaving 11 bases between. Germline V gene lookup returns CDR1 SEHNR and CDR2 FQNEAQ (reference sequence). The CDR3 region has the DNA TGTGCCAGCAGCTTCGGTGGCGGGCACCAAGAGACCCAGTACTTC. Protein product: CASSFGGGHQETQYF. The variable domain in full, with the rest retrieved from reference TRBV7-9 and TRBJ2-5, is DTGVSQNPRHKITKRGQNVTFRCDPISEHNRLYWYRQTLGQGPEFLTYFQNEAQLEKSRLLSDRFSAERPKGSFSTLEIQRTEQGDSAMYLCASSFGGGHQETQYFGPGTRLLVL.

CDR3 region: CASSLSQGDDTLKLFF. The CDR3 bases are TGCGCCAGCAGCTTGTCCCAGGGGGACGATACATTGAAACTGTTTTTT. V usage is TRBV5-1 and J usage is TRBJ1-4, with TRBD1 matching 7 bases. The CDR3 is 16 residues long. Trimming took 1 base from V and 11 from J; bases not matched to a gene: 14. The germline V gene has CDR1 SGHRS and CDR2 YFSETQ.

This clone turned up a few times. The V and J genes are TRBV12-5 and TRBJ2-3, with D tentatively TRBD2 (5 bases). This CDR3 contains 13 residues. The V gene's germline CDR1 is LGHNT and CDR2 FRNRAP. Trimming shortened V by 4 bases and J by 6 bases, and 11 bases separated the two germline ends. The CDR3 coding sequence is TGTGCTAGTGGTTCGTGGGAGTCGGATACGCAGTATTTT. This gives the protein CASGSWESDTQYF.

In DNA, the CDR3 is TGTGCCAGCAGGGTAGACTCCCTGACGCAGTATTTT. Protein product: CASRVDSLTQYF. The J gene is TRBJ2-3, the V gene TRBV2; no definite D call. The CDR3 consists of 12 residues. V was pared by 6 bases and J by 9 bases, with 13 bases between. Germline V CDR1 and CDR2: SNHLY, FYNNEI.

CDR3 loop: CASSYRLPNVLTF. The CDR3 region has the DNA TGTGCCAGCAGTTACCGGCTACCCAACGTCCTGACTTTC. The chain joins TRBV28 to TRBJ2-6, with D uncertain. Germline V gene lookup returns CDR1 MDHEN and CDR2 SYDVKM. V gave up 4 bases and J gave up 8 bases, with 9 bases separating them. The CDR3 totals 13 residues.

CDR3 sequence reads: CSVERSASGRFNEQFF. CDR3 coding DNA: TGCAGCGTTGAAAGGTCGGCTAGCGGGAGATTCAATGAGCAGTTCTTC. The chain is built from TRBV29-1 and TRBJ2-1, with 10 bases lining up with TRBD2. There are 16 residues in the CDR3. Per germline, CDR1 SQVTM and CDR2 ANQGSEA. V lost 2 bases to trimming and J lost 6 bases; unmatched junction nucleotides: 10.

The CDR3 here is CASSLTPRGSSTDTQYF. The CDR3, as DNA: TGTGCCAGCAGCTTAACCCCCAGGGGATCTAGCACAGATACGCAGTATTTT. The J gene is TRBJ2-3, the V gene TRBV7-6, with D perhaps TRBD1 (6 bases). The V end was cut by 2 bases, the J end by 0 bases, with 15 bases between. The length of the CDR3 is 17 residues. CDR1 and CDR2 (germline): SGHVS, FNYEAQ.

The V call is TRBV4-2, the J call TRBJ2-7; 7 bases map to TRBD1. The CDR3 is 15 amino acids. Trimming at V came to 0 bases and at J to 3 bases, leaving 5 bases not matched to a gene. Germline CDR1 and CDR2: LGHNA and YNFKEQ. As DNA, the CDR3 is TGTGCCAGCAGCCAAGATTATGCAGGGGGCTACGAGCAGTACTTC. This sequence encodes CASSQDYAGGYEQYF.